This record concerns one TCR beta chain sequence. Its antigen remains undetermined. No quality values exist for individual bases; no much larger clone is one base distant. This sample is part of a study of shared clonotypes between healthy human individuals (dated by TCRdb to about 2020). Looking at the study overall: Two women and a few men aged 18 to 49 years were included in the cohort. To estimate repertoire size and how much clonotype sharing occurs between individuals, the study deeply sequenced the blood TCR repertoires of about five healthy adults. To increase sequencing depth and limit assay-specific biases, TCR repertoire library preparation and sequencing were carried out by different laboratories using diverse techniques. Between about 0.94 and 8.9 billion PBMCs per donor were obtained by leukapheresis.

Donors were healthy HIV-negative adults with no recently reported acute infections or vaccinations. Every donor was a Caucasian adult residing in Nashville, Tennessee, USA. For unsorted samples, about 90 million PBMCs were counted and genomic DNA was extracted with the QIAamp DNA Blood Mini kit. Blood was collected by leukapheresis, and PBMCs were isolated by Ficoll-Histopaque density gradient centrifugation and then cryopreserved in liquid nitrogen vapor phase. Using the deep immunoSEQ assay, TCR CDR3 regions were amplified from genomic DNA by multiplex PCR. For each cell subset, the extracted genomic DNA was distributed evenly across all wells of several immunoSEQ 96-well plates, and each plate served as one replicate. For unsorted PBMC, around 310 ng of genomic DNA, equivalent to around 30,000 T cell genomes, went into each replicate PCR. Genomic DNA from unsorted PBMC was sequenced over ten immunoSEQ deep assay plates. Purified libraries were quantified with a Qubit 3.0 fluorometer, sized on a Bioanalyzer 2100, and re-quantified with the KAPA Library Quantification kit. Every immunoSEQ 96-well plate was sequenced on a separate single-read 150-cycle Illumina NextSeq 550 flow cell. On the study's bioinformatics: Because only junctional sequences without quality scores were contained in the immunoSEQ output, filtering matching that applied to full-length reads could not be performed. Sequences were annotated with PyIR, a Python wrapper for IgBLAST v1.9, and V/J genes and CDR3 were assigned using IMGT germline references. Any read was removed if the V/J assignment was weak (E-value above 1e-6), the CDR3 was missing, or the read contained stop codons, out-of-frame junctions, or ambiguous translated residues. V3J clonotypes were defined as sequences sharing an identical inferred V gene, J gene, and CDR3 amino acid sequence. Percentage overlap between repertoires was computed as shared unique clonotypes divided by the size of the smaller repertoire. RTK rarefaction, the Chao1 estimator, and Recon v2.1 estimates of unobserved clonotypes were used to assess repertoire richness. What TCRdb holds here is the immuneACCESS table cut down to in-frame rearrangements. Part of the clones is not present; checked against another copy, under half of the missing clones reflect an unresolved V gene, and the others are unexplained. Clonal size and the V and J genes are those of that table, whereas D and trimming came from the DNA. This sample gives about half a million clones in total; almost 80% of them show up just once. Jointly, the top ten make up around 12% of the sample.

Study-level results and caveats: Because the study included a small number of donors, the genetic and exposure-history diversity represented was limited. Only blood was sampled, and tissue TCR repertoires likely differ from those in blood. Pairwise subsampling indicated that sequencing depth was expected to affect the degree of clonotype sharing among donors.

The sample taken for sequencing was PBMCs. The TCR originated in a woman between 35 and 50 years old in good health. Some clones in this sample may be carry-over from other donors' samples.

The CDR3 is CSVVTGGGQPQHF. The nucleotides read TGCAGCGTTGTGACCGGGGGCGGGCAGCCCCAGCATTTT. Recombination linked TRBV29-1 to TRBJ1-5; TRBD1 is a weak D gene call, 6 bases matching. V loses 4 bases of germline sequence and J loses 7 bases, and the interval between the two ends is 14 bases. The germline V gene encodes CDR1 SQVTM and CDR2 ANQGSEA. Measured from the cysteine to the phenylalanine, the CDR3 is 13 residues long. CDR3 DNA is the only sequence kept; it has 39 bases, read in frame from the first base.